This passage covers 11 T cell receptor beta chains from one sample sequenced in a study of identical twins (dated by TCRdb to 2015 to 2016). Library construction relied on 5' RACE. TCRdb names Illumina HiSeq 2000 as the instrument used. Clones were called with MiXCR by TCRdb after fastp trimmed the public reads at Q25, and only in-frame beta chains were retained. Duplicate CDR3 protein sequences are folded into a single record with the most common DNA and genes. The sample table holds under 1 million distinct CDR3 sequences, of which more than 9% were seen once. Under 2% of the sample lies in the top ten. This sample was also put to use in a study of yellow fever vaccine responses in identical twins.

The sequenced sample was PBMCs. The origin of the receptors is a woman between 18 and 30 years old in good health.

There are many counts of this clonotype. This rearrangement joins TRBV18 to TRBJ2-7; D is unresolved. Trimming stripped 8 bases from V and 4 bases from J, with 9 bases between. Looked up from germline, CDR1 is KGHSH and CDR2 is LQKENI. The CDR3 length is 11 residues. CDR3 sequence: CASSPNYEQYF. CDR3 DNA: TGTGCCAGCAGTCCAAATTACGAGCAGTACTTC.

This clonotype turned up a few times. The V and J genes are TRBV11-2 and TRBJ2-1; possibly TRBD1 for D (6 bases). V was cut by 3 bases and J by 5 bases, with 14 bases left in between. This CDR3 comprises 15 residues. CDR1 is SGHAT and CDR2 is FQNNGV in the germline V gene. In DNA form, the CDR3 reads TGTGCCAGCAGCTTTACCGGGACATTTAACAATGAGCAGTTCTTC. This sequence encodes CASSFTGTFNNEQFF.

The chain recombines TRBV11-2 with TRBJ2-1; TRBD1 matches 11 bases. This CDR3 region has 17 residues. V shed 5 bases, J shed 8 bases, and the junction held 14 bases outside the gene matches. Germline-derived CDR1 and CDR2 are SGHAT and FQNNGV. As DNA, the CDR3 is TGTGCCAGCAGCCCAGAGACCGGGACAGGGGGTTCATATGAGCAGTTCTTC. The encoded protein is CASSPETGTGGSYEQFF.

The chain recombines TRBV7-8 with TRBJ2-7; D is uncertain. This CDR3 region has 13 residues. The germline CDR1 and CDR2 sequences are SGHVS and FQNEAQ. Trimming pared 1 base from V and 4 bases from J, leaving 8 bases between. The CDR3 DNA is TGTGCCAGCAGCTTAGGGTGGGGATACGAGCAGTACGTC. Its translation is CASSLGWGYEQYV.

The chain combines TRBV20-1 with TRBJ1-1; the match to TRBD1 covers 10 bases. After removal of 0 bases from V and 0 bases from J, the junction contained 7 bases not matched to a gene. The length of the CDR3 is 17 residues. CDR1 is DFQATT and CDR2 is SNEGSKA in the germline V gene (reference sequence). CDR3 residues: CSARDSDRGIMNTEAFF. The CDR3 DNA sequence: TGCAGTGCTAGAGATTCGGACAGGGGGATCATGAACACTGAAGCTTTCTTT.

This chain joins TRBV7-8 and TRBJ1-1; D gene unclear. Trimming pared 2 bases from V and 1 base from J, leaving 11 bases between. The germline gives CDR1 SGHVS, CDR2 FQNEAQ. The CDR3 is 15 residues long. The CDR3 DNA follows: TGTGCCAGCAGCTTAAGTGAGGGTTGGAACACTGAAGCTTTCTTT. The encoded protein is CASSLSEGWNTEAFF.

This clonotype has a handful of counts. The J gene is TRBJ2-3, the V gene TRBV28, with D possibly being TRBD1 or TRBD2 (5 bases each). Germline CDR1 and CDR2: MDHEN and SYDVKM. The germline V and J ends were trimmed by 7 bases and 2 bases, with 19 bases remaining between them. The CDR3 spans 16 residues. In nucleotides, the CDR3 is TGTGCCAGCACCGACCTCCGGGGCTTGAACACAGATACGCAGTATTTT. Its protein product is CASTDLRGLNTDTQYF.

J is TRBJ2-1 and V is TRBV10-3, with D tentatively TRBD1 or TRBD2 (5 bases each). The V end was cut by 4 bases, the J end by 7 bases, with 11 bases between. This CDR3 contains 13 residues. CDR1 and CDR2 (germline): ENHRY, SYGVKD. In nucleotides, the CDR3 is TGTGCCATCAGTGTTGGGACCTCGAATGAGCAGTTCTTC. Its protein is CAISVGTSNEQFF.

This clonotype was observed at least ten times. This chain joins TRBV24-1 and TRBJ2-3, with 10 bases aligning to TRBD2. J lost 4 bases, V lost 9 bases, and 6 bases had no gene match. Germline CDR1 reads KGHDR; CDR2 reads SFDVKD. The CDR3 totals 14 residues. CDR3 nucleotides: TGTGCCACCCATAGCGGGAGGCCGGCAGATACGCAGTATTTT. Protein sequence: CATHSGRPADTQYF.

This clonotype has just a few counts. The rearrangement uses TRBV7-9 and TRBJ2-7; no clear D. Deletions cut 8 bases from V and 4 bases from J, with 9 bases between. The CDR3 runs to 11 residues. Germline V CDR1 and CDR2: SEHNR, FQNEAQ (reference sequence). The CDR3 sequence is CASEGLYEQYF. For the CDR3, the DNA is TGTGCCAGCGAAGGGCTATACGAGCAGTACTTC. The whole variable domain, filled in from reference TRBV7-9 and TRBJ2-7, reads DTGVSQNPRHKITKRGQNVTFRCDPISEHNRLYWYRQTLGQGPEFLTYFQNEAQLEKSRLLSDRFSAERPKGSFSTLEIQRTEQGDSAMYLCASEGLYEQYFGPGTRLTVT.

The CDR3 nucleotides read TGTGCCAGCAGCCCCGGGACAGGGGGCCTTAGTACAGATACGCAGTATTTT. As protein: CASSPGTGGLSTDTQYF. V usage is TRBV12-3 or TRBV12-4 and J usage is TRBJ2-3; 12 nucleotides agree with TRBD1. The CDR3 has 17 residues. The V and J ends lost 6 bases and 3 bases, in that order; junction bases with no gene match: 10.